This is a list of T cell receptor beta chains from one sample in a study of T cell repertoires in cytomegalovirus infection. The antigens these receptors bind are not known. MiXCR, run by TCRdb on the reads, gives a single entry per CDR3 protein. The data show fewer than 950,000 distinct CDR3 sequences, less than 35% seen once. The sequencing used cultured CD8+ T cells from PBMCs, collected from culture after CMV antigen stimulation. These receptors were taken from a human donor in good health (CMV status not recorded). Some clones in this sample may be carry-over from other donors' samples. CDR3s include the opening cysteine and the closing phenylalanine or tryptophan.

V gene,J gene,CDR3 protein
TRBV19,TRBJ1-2,CASRGGYYGYTF
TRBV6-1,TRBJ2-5,CASMVSGLRETQYF
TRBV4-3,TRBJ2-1,CASSPVGGNNEQFF
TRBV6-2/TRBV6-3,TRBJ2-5,CASSNSGTKRETQYF
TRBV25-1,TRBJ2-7,CASANPSGRQYF
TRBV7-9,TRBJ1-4,CASSTPGGEKLFF
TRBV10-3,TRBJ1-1,CAISPEGQGVSTEAFF
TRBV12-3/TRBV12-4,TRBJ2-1,CASSNPGQGANNEQFF
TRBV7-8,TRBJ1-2,CASSFPGEGYGYTF
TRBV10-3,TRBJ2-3,CAISEPAVSTDTQYF
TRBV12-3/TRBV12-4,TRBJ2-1,CASSLVGQDYNEQFF
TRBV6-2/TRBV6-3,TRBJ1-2,CASSYSPGQGIDGYTF
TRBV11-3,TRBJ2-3,CASSPEGWDTQYF
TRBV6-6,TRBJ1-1,CASSYEWEGYTEAFF
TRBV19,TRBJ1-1,CASKKGMNTEAFF
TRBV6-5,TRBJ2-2,CASSYVPFNTGELFF
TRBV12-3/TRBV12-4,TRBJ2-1,CASSPGAGAYNEQFF
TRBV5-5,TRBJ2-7,CASSFGHDSYEQYF
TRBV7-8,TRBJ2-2,CTSSQPRDRGDTGELFF
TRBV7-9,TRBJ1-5,CASSQTGDQPQHF
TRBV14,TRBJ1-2,CASSLYRGIYGYTF
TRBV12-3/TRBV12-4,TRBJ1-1,CASTLGGTYTEAFF